This T cell receptor (beta chain) is drawn from a study of blood T cell repertoires in COVID-19. Seattle enrolled patients during active infection and tracked them longitudinally. Profiling relied on immunoSEQ multiplex PCR, and the TCRdb table lists in-frame clones only, not all of them. This sample yields approximately 350,000 clones, of which about 87% are seen a single time; about 6% belongs to the top ten. V was clipped by 0 bases and J by 3 bases, with 9 bases between them. The CDR3 loop spans 14 amino acids. Germline CDR1 is LNHDA and CDR2 is SQIVND (reference sequence). The V gene is TRBV19, the J gene TRBJ2-7; the D is unclear. The receptor comes from a woman aged 45-60 years with COVID-19, enrolled during active disease. Sequencing was performed on peripheral blood. CDR3 sequence reads: CASSIEPGSYEQYF. In DNA form, the CDR3 reads TGTGCCAGTAGTATAGAGCCAGGCAGCTACGAGCAGTACTTC.